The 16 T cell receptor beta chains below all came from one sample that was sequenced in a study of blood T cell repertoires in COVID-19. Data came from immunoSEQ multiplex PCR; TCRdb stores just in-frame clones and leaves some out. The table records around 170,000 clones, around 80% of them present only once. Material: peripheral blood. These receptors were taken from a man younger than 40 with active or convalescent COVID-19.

Here the CDR3 DNA reads TGTGCCAGCAGCTTAGGGCCCACCGGGGAGCTGTTTTTT. It codes for CASSLGPTGELFF. The rearrangement links TRBV7-3 to TRBJ2-2; the D is unclear. The germline V gene encodes CDR1 SGHTA and CDR2 FQGTGA. This CDR3 has 13 residues. The V end lost 2 bases, the J end lost 4 bases, and 5 bases lay between the germline ends.

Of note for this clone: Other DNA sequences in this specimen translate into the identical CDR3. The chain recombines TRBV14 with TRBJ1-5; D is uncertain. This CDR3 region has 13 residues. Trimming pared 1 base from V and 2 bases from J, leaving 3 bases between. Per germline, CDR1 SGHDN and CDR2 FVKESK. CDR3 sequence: CASSQAGNQPQHF. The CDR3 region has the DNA TGTGCCAGCAGCCAAGCGGGCAATCAGCCCCAGCATTTT. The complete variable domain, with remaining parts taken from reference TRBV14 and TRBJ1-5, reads EAGVTQFPSHSVIEKGQTVTLRCDPISGHDNLYWYRRVMGKEIKFLLHFVKESKQDESGMPNNRFLAERTGGTYSTLKVQPAELEDSGVYFCASSQAGNQPQHFGDGTRLSIL.

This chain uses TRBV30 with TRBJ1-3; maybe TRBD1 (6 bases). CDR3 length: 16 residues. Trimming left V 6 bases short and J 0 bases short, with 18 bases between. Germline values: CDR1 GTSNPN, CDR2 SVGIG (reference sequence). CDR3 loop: CACRGAGDDSGNTIYF. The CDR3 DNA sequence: TGTGCCTGCCGGGGGGCAGGGGACGACTCTGGAAACACCATATATTTT.

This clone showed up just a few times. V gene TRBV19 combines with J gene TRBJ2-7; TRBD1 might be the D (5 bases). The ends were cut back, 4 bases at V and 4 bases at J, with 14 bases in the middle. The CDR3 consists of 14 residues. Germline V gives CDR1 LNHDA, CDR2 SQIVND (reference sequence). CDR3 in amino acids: CASSTEGAAYEQYF. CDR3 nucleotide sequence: TGTGCCAGTAGTACCGAAGGGGCGGCTTACGAGCAGTACTTC.

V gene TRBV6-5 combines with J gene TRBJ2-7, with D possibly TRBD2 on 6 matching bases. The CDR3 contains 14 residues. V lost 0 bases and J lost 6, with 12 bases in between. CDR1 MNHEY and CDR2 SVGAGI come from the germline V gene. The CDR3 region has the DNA TGTGCCAGCAGTTACTCAGGGGACTTCGGCGAGCAGTACTTC. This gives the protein CASSYSGDFGEQYF.

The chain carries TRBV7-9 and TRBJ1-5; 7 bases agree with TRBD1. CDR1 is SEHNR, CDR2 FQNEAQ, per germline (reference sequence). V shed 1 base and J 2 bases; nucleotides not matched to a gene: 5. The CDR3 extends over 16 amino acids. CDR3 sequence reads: CASSLEGGQGNQPQHF. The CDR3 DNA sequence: TGTGCCAGCAGCTTAGAGGGAGGACAGGGCAATCAGCCCCAGCATTTT.

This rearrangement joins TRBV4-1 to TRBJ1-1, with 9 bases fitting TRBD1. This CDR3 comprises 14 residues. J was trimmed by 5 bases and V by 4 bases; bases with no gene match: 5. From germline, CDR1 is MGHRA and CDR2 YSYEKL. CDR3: CASSPGTGRTEAFF. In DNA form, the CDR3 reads TGCGCCAGCAGCCCCGGGACAGGGAGGACTGAAGCTTTCTTT.

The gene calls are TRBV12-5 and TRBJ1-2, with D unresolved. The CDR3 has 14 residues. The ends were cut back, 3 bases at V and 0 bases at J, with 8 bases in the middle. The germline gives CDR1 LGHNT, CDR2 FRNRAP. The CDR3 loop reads CASGFDNPNYGYTF. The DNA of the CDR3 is TGTGCTAGTGGTTTCGACAATCCTAACTATGGCTACACCTTC.

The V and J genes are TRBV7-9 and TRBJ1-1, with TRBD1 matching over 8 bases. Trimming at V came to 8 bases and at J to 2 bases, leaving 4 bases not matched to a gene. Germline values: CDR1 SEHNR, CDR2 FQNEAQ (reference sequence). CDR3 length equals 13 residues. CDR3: CASVPGGNTEAFF. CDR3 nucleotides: TGTGCCAGCGTACCAGGGGGCAACACTGAAGCTTTCTTT.

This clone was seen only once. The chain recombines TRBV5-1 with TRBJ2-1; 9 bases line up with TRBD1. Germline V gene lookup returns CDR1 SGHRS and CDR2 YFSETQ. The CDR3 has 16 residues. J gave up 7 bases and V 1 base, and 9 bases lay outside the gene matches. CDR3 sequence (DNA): TGCGCCAGCAGCTTGCCGACGACAGGGGGATATAATGAGCAGTTCTTC. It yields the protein CASSLPTTGGYNEQFF.

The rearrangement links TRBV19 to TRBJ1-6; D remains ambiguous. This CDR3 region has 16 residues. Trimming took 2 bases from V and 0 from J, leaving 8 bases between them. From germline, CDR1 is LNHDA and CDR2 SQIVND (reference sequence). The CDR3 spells CASSINPSSYNSPLHF. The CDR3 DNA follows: TGTGCCAGTAGTATAAACCCCAGCTCCTATAATTCACCCCTCCACTTT.

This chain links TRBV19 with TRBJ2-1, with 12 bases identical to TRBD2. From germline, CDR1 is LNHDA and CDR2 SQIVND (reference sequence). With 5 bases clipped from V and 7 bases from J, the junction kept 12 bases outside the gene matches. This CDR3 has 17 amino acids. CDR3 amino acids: CASSSSMGLAGGNEQFF. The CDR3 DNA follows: TGTGCCAGTAGTTCCTCCATGGGGCTAGCGGGAGGGAATGAGCAGTTCTTC. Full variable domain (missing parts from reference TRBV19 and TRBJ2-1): DGGITQSPKYLFRKEGQNVTLSCEQNLNHDAMYWYRQDPGQGLRLIYYSQIVNDFQKGDIAEGYSVSREKKESFPLTVTSAQKNPTAFYLCASSSSMGLAGGNEQFFGPGTRLTVL.

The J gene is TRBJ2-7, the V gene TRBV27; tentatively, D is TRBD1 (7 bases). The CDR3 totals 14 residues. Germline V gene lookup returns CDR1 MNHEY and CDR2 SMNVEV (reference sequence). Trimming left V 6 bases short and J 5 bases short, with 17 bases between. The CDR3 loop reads CASRIRGVPDEQYF. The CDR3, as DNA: TGTGCCAGCAGAATCAGGGGGGTCCCCGACGAGCAGTACTTC.

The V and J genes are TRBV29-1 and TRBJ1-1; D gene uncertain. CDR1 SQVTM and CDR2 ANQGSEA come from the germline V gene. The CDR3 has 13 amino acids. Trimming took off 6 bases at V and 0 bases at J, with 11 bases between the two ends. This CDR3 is CSVDRGMNTEAFF. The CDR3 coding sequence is TGCAGCGTAGACCGAGGAATGAACACTGAAGCTTTCTTT. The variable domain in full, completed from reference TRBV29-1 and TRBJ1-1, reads SAVISQKPSRDICQRGTSLTIQCQVDSQVTMMFWYRQQPGQSLTLIATANQGSEATYESGFVIDKFPISRPNLTFSTLTVSNMSPEDSSIYLCSVDRGMNTEAFFGQGTRLTVV.

CDR3 residues: CASTPLAGVGTYEQYF. The CDR3 DNA reads as TGTGCCAGCACACCCCTAGCGGGAGTAGGCACCTACGAGCAGTACTTC. V usage is TRBV28 and J usage is TRBJ2-7, with 10 bases that match TRBD2. The V gene end was trimmed by 7 bases and the J gene end by 2 bases; junction bases not matched to a gene: 11. The CDR3 covers 16 residues. Germline lookup yields CDR1 MDHEN and CDR2 SYDVKM.

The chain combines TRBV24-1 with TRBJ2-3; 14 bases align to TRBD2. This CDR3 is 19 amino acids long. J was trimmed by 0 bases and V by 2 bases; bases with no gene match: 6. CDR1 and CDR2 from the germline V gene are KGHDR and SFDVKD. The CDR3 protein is CATSDSPGLAGESTDTQYF. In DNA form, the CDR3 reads TGTGCCACCAGTGATTCCCCGGGACTAGCGGGGGAGAGCACAGATACGCAGTATTTT.